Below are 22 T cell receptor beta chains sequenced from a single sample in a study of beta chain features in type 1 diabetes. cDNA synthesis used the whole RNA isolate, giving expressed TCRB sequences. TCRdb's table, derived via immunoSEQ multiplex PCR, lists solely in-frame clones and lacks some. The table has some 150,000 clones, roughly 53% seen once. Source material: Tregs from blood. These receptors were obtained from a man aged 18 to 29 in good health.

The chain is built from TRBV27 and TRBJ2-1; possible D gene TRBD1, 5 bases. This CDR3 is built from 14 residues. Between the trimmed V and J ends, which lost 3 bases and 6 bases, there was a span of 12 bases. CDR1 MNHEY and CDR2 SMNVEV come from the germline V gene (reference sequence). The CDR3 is CASSLGRVSNEQFF. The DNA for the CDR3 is TGTGCCAGCAGTTTGGGCAGGGTCAGCAATGAGCAGTTCTTC.

This CDR3 is CASSRSGVSYNEQFF. CDR3 sequence (DNA): TGTGCCAGCAGTCGATCGGGAGTCTCCTACAATGAGCAGTTCTTC. The gene calls are TRBV28 and TRBJ2-1; D is possibly TRBD2 (6 bases). Trimming cost V 5 bases and J 0 bases, with 11 bases left between them. Germline V lookup: CDR1 MDHEN, CDR2 SYDVKM. The CDR3 extends over 15 amino acids.

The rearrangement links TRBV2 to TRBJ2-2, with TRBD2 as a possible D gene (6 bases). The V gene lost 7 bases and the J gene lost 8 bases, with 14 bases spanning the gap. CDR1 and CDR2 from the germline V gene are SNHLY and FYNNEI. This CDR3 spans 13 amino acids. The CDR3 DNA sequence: TGTGCCAGCACCGGGACTTCGACGGGGGAGCTGTTTTTT. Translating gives CASTGTSTGELFF.

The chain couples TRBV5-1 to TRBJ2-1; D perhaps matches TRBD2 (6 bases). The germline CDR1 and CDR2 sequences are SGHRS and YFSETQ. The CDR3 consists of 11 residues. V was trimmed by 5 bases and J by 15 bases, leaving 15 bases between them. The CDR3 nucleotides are TGCGCCAGCAGTTTCGGGGGTAGTAGGTTCTTC. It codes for CASSFGGSRFF.

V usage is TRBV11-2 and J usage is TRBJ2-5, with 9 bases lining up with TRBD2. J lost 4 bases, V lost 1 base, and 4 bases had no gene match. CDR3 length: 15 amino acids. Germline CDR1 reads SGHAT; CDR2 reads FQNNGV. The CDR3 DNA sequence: TGTGCCAGCAGCTTAGTCCTAGCGGGGTTAGAGACCCAGTACTTC. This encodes CASSLVLAGLETQYF. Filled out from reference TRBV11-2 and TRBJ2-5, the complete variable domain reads EAGVAQSPRYKIIEKRQSVAFWCNPISGHATLYWYQQILGQGPKLLIQFQNNGVVDDSQLPKDRFSAERLKGVDSTLKIQPAKLEDSAVYLCASSLVLAGLETQYFGPGTRLLVL.

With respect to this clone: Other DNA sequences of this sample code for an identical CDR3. The CDR3 protein is CAWSRGGYEQYF. Written as DNA, the CDR3 is TGTGCCTGGTCTCGCGGGGGGTACGAGCAGTACTTC. The chain is built from TRBV30 and TRBJ2-7, with 8 bases aligning to TRBD2. This CDR3 region has 12 residues. Trimming at V came to 5 bases and at J to 4 bases, leaving 4 bases not matched to a gene. Germline CDR1 is GTSNPN and CDR2 is SVGIG (reference sequence).

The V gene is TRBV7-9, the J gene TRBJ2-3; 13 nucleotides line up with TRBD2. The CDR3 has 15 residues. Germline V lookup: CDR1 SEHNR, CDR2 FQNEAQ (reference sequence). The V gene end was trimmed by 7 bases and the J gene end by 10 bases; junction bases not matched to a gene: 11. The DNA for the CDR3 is TGTGCCAGCACCCCGAGACTAGCGGGGGGTGGGTCGCAGTATTTT. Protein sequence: CASTPRLAGGGSQYF.

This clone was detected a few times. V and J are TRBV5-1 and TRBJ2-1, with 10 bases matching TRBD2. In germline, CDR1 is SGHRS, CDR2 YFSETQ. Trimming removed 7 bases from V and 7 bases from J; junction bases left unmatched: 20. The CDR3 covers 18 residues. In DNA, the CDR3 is TGCGCCAGCGCTGACACCATTCTAGCGGGAGCGTGGCATAATGAGCAGTTCTTC. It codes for CASADTILAGAWHNEQFF.

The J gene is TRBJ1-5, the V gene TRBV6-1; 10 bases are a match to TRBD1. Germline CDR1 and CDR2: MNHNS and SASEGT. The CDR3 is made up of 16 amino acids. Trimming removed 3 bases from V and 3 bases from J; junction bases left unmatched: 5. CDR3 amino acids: CASSERTGGSNQPQHF. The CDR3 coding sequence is TGTGCCAGCAGTGAGAGGACAGGGGGATCCAATCAGCCCCAGCATTTT.

CDR3 coding DNA: TGTGCCAGCAGCTTGGACAGACTGAGCACAGATACGCAGTATTTT. This sequence encodes CASSLDRLSTDTQYF. This chain connects TRBV7-8 to TRBJ2-3; D may be TRBD1 (6 bases). Trimming took off 3 bases at V and 0 bases at J, with 10 bases between the two ends. This CDR3 spans 15 amino acids. Germline CDR1 SGHVS, CDR2 FQNEAQ.

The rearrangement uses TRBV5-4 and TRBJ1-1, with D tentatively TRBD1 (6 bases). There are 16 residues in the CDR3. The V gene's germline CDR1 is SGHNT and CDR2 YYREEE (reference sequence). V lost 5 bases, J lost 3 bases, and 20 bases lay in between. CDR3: CASRQTGSRGDTEAFF. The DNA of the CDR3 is TGTGCCAGCAGGCAAACCGGTTCCAGGGGAGACACTGAAGCTTTCTTT. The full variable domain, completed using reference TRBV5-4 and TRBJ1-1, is ETGVTQSPTHLIKTRGQQVTLRCSSQSGHNTVSWYQQALGQGPQFIFQYYREEENGRGNFPPRFSGLQFPNYSSELNVNALELDDSALYLCASRQTGSRGDTEAFFGQGTRLTVV.

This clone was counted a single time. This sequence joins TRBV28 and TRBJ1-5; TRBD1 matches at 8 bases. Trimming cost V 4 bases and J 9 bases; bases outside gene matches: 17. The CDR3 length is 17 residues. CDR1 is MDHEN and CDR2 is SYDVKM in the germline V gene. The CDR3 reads CASSSHEVRAGGSPQHF. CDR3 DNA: TGTGCCAGCAGTTCCCACGAAGTCCGGGCAGGGGGCTCGCCCCAGCATTTT.

CDR3: CASSLGIRDQAYETQYF. The CDR3 DNA sequence: TGCGCCAGCAGCTTGGGTATCCGGGATCAGGCTTATGAGACCCAGTACTTC. The chain is built from TRBV5-1 and TRBJ2-5; D perhaps matches TRBD2 (5 bases). The V gene lost 0 bases and the J gene lost 5 bases, with 20 bases spanning the gap. The germline gives CDR1 SGHRS, CDR2 YFSETQ. CDR3 size: 17 residues.

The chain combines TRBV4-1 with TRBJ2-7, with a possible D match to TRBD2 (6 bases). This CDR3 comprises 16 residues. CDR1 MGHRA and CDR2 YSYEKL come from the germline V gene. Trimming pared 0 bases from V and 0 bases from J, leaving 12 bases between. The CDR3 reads CASSQDMGGSSYEQYF. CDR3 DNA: TGCGCCAGCAGCCAAGATATGGGGGGATCCTCCTACGAGCAGTACTTC.

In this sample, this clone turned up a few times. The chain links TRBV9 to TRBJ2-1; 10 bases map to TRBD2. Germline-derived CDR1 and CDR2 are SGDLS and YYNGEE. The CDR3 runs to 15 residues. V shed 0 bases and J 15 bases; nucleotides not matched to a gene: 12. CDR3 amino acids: CASSVGGTSARLPFF. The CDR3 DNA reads TGTGCCAGCAGCGTAGGAGGGACTAGCGCCCGACTTCCGTTCTTC. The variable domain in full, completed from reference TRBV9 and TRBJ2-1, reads DSGVTQTPKHLITATGQRVTLRCSPRSGDLSVYWYQQSLDQGLQFLIQYYNGEERAKGNILERFSAQQFPDLHSELNLSSLELGDSALYFCASSVGGTSARLPFFGPGTRLTVL.

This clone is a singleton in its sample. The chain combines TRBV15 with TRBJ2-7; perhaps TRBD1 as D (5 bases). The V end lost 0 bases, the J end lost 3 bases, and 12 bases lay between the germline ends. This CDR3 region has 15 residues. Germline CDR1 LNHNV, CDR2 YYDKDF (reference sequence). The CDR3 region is CATSRDRVGVYEQYF. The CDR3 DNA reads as TGTGCCACCAGCAGAGATCGTGTAGGGGTCTACGAGCAGTACTTC.

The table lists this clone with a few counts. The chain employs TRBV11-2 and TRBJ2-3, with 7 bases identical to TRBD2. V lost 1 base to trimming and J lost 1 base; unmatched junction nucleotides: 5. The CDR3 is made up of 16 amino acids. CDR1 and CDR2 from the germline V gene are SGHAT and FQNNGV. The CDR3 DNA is TGTGCCAGCAGCTTAGCCTTGGCGGGGGGCACAGATACGCAGTATTTT. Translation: CASSLALAGGTDTQYF.

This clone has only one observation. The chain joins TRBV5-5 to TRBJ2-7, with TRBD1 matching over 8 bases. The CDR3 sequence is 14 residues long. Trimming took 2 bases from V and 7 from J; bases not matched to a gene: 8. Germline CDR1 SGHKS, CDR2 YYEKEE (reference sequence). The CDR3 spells CASSLGQGVGEQYF. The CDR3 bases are TGTGCCAGCAGCTTAGGACAGGGCGTTGGGGAGCAGTACTTC.

CDR3 residues: CASSPQQGPNSPLHF. The DNA of the CDR3 is TGCGCCAGCAGCCCCCAACAGGGTCCCAATTCACCCCTCCACTTT. This chain uses TRBV5-1 with TRBJ1-6; tentatively, D is TRBD1 (6 bases). CDR3 size: 15 residues. The germline gives CDR1 SGHRS, CDR2 YFSETQ. Trimming cost V 4 bases and J 7 bases, with 15 bases left between them.

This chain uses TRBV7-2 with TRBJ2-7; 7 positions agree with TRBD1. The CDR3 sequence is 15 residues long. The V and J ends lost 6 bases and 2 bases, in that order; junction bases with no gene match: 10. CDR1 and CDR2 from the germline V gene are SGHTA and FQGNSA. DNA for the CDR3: TGTGCCAGCAGTCCACCTCCGGGACAGACCTACGAGCAGTACTTC. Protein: CASSPPPGQTYEQYF.

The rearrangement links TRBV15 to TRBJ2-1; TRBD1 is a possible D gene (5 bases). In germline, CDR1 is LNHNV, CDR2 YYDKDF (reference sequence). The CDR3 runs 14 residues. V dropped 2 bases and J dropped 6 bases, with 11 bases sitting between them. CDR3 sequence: CATSRRSRANEQFF. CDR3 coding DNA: TGTGCCACCAGCAGAAGGTCCAGGGCCAATGAGCAGTTCTTC. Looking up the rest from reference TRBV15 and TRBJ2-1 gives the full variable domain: DAMVIQNPRYQVTQFGKPVTLSCSQTLNHNVMYWYQQKSSQAPKLLFHYYDKDFNNEADTPDNFQSRRPNTSFCFLDIRSPGLGDTAMYLCATSRRSRANEQFFGPGTRLTVL.

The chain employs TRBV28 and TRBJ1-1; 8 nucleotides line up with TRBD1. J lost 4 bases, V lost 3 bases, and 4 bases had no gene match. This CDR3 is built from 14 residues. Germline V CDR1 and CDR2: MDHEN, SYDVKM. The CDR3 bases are TGTGCCAGCAGTTTGCAGGGGGCGATCACTGAAGCTTTCTTT. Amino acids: CASSLQGAITEAFF.